This T cell receptor beta chain was profiled in a study of shared clonotypes between healthy human individuals. Study background: Serving as donors were a couple of women and three men, whose ages spanned 18 to 49.

Roughly 210 ng DNA, approximately 30,000 T cell genomes, went into each sorted-subset replicate PCR. Some clones are missing from TCRdb's copy, which holds only in-frame ones; the method was immunoSEQ multiplex PCR. The sample has approximately 350,000 clones, roughly 70% seen once. This CDR3 spans 14 amino acids. V was cut by 4 bases and J by 5 bases, with 13 bases left in between. Germline V gene data show CDR1 as SGHRS and CDR2 as YFSETQ. The chain carries TRBV5-1 and TRBJ2-1; D remains unclear. The TCR sequence derives from a young man in good health. Sequencing input: memory CD4+ T cells sorted from blood. Subset meaning: CD45RA-negative fraction. DNA of the CDR3: TGCGCCAGCAGCCCCGAGCGATATAACAATGAGCAGTTCTTC. Its protein product is CASSPERYNNEQFF.